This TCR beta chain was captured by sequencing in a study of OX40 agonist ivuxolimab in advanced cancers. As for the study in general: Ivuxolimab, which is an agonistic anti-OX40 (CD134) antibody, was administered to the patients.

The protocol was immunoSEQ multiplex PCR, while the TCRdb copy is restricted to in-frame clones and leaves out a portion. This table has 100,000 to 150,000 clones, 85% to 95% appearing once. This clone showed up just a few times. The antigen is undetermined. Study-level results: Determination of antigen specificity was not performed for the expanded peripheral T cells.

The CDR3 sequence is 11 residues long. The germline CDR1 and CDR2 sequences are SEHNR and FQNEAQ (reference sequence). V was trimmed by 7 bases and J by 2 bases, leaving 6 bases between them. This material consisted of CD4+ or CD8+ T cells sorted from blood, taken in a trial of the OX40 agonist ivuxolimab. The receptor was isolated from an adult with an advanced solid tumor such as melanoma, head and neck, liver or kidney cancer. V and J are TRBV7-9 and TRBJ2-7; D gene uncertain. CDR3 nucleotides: TGTGCCAGCAAGGGCGCCTACGAGCAGTACTTC. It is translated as CASKGAYEQYF.